This passage covers 4 T cell receptor beta chains from one sample sequenced in a study of blood T cell repertoires in COVID-19. The assay was immunoSEQ multiplex PCR, and TCRdb's table has in-frame clones only and misses some. The table records some 460,000 clones, around 87% of them present only once. Sequenced sample: PBMCs or T cells enriched from blood (not recorded which). These TCRs come from a woman aged 18-30 years who had recovered from COVID-19.

The rearrangement links TRBV11-3 to TRBJ2-2; tentatively, D is TRBD1 (5 bases). This CDR3 comprises 14 residues. The germline CDR1 and CDR2 sequences are SGHNT and YENEEA. The V and J ends lost 5 bases and 6 bases respectively, with 13 bases between them. CDR3 in amino acids: CASSAARGPGELFF. For the CDR3, the DNA is TGTGCCAGCAGCGCAGCAAGGGGCCCCGGGGAGCTGTTTTTT.

The chain is built from TRBV27 and TRBJ1-2; TRBD1 matches 9 bases. This CDR3 comprises 15 residues. The germline V gene encodes CDR1 MNHEY and CDR2 SMNVEV (reference sequence). With V trimmed by 7 bases and J by 4 bases, 10 bases remained unmatched. For the CDR3, the DNA is TGTGCCAGCAAATCCTTAGGGACAGGGAGCTATGGCTACACCTTC. It translates to CASKSLGTGSYGYTF.

The chain carries TRBV23-1 and TRBJ2-7; D is perhaps TRBD1 (6 bases). TRBV23-1 is an ORF for which the function is uncertain. V lost 4 bases, J lost 0 bases, and 13 bases lay in between. The CDR3 totals 15 residues. This CDR3 is CASSPWTDSSYEQYF. In DNA form, the CDR3 reads TGCGCCAGCAGTCCTTGGACAGACAGCTCCTACGAGCAGTACTTC.

The V gene is TRBV4-1, the J gene TRBJ1-4; D ambiguous. The germline V gene encodes CDR1 MGHRA and CDR2 YSYEKL. The CDR3 consists of 15 residues. Trimming removed 4 bases at V and 0 bases at J, with 9 bases between. CDR3 loop: CASSLYDATNEKLFF. The CDR3 DNA is TGCGCCAGCAGCCTCTACGATGCAACTAATGAAAAACTGTTTTTT.